This T cell receptor (beta chain) was sequenced in a study of cytomegalovirus exposure and HLA in healthy donors. Primers: 60 Vbeta forward and 13 Jbeta reverse. Only in-frame clones appear in the TCRdb table, and some are missing; sequencing was by immunoSEQ multiplex PCR. The sample contains about 140,000 clones, about 80% of which appear only once. With regard to this clone: Antigen: not known.

Germline V CDR1 and CDR2: SGHDN, FVKESK. V lost 6 bases to trimming and J lost 5 bases; unmatched junction nucleotides: 4. The CDR3 contains 13 residues. Study-level findings and limits: The majority of TCR sequences were rare, yet some public TCRs appeared in many donors. A later analysis found most CMV-associated TCR beta chains apparently HLA-restricted.

Input material: PBMCs. The TCR comes from a man between 25 and 39 years old in good health and CMV-seropositive. The gene calls are TRBV14 and TRBJ2-5; 9 bases align to TRBD2. The CDR3 coding sequence is TGTGCCAGCAGTTTTAGCGGGGGTGAGACCCAGTACTTC. As protein: CASSFSGGETQYF.